The 7 T cell receptor beta chains given below trace back to one sample, sequenced in a study of patients and donors after allogeneic stem cell transplantation. TCRdb reprocessed the RT-PCR reads with MiXCR, giving one entry per CDR3 protein. The sample lists under 200,000 distinct CDR3 sequences; roughly 22% were seen once. The sample taken for sequencing was blood, either unsorted or a sorted T cell fraction (not recorded which). The receptors derive from a human donor who was either an allogeneic HSCT recipient or a stem cell or donor lymphocyte infusion donor (not recorded which). It is not recorded whose cells these are; they may come from a transplant donor.

This chain uses TRBV19 with TRBJ1-1; D is undetermined. The length of the CDR3 is 14 residues. Germline V gene data show CDR1 as LNHDA and CDR2 as SQIVND (reference sequence). V shed 6 bases and J shed 1 base, with 12 bases lying between them. The CDR3 loop is CASRRTDKNTEAFF. As DNA, the CDR3 is TGTGCCAGTAGACGGACGGATAAGAACACTGAAGCTTTCTTT.

This clonotype was seen a few times. The chain uses TRBV7-3 and TRBJ1-1; a possible D gene is TRBD1 (5 bases). Germline V gene data show CDR1 as SGHTA and CDR2 as FQGTGA. V was trimmed by 5 bases and J by 1 base, leaving 14 bases between them. This CDR3 contains 15 residues. The CDR3 nucleotides are TGTGCCAGCAGCCCCAAGGGGCAGGGGAACACTGAAGCTTTCTTT. The encoded protein is CASSPKGQGNTEAFF.

CDR3 in amino acids: CSARESGDVRNTQYF. CDR3 bases: TGCAGTGCTAGAGAATCGGGGGACGTTCGAAATACGCAGTATTTT. This chain connects TRBV20-1 to TRBJ2-3, with D possibly TRBD2 on 6 matching bases. This CDR3 is 15 amino acids long. The V end was cut by 0 bases, the J end by 7 bases, with 17 bases between. Germline values: CDR1 DFQATT, CDR2 SNEGSKA (reference sequence).

This clonotype was detected once. CDR3 region: CAISLLTGNYGYTF. DNA for the CDR3: TGTGCCATCAGCCTTTTGACAGGGAACTATGGCTACACCTTC. The rearrangement joins TRBV10-3 to TRBJ1-2; 7 positions agree with TRBD1. The CDR3 loop spans 14 amino acids. CDR1 is ENHRY and CDR2 is SYGVKD in the germline V gene. V shed 6 bases and J 2 bases; nucleotides not matched to a gene: 6.

The chain recombines TRBV5-1 with TRBJ2-7; TRBD2 is a possible D gene (5 bases). Germline V gives CDR1 SGHRS, CDR2 YFSETQ. The CDR3 totals 14 residues. Trimming shortened V by 4 bases and J by 0 bases, and 11 bases separated the two germline ends. Here the CDR3 reads CASSLGSYSYEQYF. The CDR3 region has the DNA TGCGCCAGCAGCCTGGGGAGTTACTCCTACGAGCAGTACTTC. The full variable domain, in which reference TRBV5-1 and TRBJ2-7 provide the parts outside the CDR3, is KAGVTQTPRYLIKTRGQQVTLSCSPISGHRSVSWYQQTPGQGLQFLFEYFSETQRNKGNFPGRFSGRQFSNSRSEMNVSTLELGDSALYLCASSLGSYSYEQYFGPGTRLTVT.

In this sample, this clonotype turned up a few times. The CDR3 loop reads CASRWMGDDGYTF. Here the CDR3 DNA reads TGCGCCAGCAGGTGGATGGGGGATGATGGCTACACCTTC. The V and J genes are TRBV5-1 and TRBJ1-2; perhaps TRBD1 as D (5 bases). The CDR3 contains 13 residues. Germline-derived CDR1 and CDR2 are SGHRS and YFSETQ. Trimming cost V 5 bases and J 6 bases, with 14 bases left between them.

The chain combines TRBV7-9 with TRBJ1-6; D gene uncertain. V was shortened by 4 bases and J by 3 bases, with 7 bases between the two germline ends. CDR3 length: 14 amino acids. Germline values: CDR1 SEHNR, CDR2 FQNEAQ (reference sequence). The CDR3, as DNA: TGTGCCAGCAGCTCCGAGTACTATAATTCACCCCTCCACTTT. Its protein product is CASSSEYYNSPLHF.